In this sample, the clone carrying this T cell receptor (beta chain) turned up once. How the authors handled the data: Estimation of nucleated cell counts relied on the amplification of reference gene primers. Profiled with immunoSEQ multiplex PCR; TCRdb holds only in-frame clones, not every one. V and J calls and clone size are given by that table; D and trimming were obtained from the DNA. The repertoire includes around 250,000 clones, around 81% of them detected once, and roughly 1.9% sits in the top ten. The data originate from a study of blood T cell repertoires in COVID-19. Turning to the study itself: Sources were T cells, B-cell-depleted T cells, or PBMCs; the material itself was cDNA or gDNA.

The CDR3 covers 15 residues. V lost 10 bases and J lost 0, with 14 bases in between. CDR1 and CDR2 (germline): KGHDR, SFDVKD. Sequencing input: peripheral blood. The chain has TRBV24-1 and TRBJ2-2, with D possibly TRBD2 on 5 matching bases. This TCR was sampled from a man younger than 45 who had recovered from COVID-19. The CDR3, as DNA: TGTGCCACTGAGGAGGATAACACGAACACCGGGGAGCTGTTTTTT. This encodes CATEEDNTNTGELFF.